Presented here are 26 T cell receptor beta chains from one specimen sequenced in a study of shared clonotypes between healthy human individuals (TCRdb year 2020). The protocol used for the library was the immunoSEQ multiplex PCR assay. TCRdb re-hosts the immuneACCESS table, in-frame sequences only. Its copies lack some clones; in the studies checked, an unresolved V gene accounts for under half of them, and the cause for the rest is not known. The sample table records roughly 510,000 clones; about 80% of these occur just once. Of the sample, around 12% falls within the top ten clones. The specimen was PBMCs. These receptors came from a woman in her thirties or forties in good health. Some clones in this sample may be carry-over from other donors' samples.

CDR3 DNA sequence: TGTGCCAGTAGCCCGATAGCGGAGCCAGCCTACGAGCAGTACTTC. Translated, it gives CASSPIAEPAYEQYF. The chain carries TRBV19 and TRBJ2-7; a weak D match, TRBD2 (6 bases). The length of the CDR3 is 15 residues. Germline V gene lookup returns CDR1 LNHDA and CDR2 SQIVND (reference sequence). The V gene lost 6 bases and the J gene lost 2 bases, with 17 bases spanning the gap.

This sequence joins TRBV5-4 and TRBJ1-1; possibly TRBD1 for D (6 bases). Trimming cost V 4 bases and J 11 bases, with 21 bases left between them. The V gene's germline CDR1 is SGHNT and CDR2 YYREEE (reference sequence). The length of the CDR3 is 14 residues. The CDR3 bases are TGTGCCAGCAGCCCCTGGGGGCTAGGAAGGGATGCTTTCTTT. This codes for CASSPWGLGRDAFF. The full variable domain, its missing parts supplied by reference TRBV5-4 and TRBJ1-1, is ETGVTQSPTHLIKTRGQQVTLRCSSQSGHNTVSWYQQALGQGPQFIFQYYREEENGRGNFPPRFSGLQFPNYSSELNVNALELDDSALYLCASSPWGLGRDAFFGQGTRLTVV.

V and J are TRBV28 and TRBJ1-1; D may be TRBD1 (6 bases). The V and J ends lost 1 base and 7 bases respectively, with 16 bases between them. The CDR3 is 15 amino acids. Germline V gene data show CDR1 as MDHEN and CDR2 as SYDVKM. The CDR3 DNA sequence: TGTGCCAGCAGTTTATCCCCCGCGGGGGCAGTTGAAGCTTTCTTT. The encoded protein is CASSLSPAGAVEAFF.

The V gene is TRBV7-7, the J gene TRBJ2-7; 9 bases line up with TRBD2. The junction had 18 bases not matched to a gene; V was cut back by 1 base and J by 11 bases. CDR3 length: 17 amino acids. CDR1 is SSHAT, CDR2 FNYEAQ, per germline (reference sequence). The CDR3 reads CASSLDSGRAPTRFEYF. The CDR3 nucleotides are TGTGCCAGCAGCTTAGATAGCGGGAGAGCTCCTACGAGGTTCGAGTACTTC.

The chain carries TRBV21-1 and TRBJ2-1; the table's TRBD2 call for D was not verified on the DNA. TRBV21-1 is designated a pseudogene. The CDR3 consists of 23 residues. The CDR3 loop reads CASSKGGVKRTSGCQGSYNEQFF. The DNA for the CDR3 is TGTGCCAGCAGCAAAGGGGGCGTTAAACGGACTAGCGGGTGTCAAGGTTCCTACAATGAGCAGTTCTTC.

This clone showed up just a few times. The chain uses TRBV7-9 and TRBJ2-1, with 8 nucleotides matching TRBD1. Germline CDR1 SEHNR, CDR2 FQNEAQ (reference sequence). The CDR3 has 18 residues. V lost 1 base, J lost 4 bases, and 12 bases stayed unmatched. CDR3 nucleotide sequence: TGTGCCAGCAGCTTAGAAATGTTGCAGGGGGCGGTTTACAATGAGCAGTTCTTC. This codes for CASSLEMLQGAVYNEQFF.

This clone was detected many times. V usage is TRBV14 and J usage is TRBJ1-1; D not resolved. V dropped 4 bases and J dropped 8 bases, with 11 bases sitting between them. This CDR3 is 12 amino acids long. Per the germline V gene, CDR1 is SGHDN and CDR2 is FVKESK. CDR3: CASSPYQTEAFF. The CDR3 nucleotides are TGTGCCAGCAGCCCATACCAGACGGAAGCTTTCTTT.

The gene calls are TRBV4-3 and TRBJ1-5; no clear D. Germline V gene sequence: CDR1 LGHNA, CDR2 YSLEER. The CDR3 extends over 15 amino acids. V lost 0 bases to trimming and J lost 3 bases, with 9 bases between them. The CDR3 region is CASSQDWTPNQPQHF. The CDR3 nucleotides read TGCGCCAGCAGCCAAGATTGGACCCCCAATCAGCCCCAGCATTTT.

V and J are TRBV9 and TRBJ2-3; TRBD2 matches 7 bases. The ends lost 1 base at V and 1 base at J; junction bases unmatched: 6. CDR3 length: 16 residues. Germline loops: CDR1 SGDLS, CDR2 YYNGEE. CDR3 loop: CASSVSLADRTDTQYF. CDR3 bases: TGTGCCAGCAGCGTATCCCTAGCGGATCGCACAGATACGCAGTATTTT.

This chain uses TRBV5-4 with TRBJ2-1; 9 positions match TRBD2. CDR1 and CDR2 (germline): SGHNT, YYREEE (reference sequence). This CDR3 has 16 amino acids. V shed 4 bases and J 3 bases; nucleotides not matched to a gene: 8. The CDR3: CASSLTELAGYNEQFF. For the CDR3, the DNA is TGTGCCAGCAGCCTTACAGAACTAGCGGGCTACAATGAGCAGTTCTTC.

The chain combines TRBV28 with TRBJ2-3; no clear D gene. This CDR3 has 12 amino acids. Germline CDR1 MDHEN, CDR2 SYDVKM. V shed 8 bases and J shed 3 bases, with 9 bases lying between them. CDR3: CASGTRTDTQYF. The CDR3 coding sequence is TGTGCCAGCGGTACGAGGACAGATACGCAGTATTTT.

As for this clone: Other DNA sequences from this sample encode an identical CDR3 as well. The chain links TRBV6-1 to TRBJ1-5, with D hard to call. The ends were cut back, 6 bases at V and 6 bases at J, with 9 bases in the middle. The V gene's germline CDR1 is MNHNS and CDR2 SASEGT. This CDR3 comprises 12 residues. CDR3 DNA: TGTGCCAGCAGCGTCCTTGGTCAGCCCCAGCATTTT. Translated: CASSVLGQPQHF.

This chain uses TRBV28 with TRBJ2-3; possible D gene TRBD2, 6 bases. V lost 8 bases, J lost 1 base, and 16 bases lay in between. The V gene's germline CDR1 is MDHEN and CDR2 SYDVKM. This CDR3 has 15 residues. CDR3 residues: CASDRQGGGTDTQYF. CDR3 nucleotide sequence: TGTGCCAGCGACCGCCAGGGAGGCGGCACAGATACGCAGTATTTT.

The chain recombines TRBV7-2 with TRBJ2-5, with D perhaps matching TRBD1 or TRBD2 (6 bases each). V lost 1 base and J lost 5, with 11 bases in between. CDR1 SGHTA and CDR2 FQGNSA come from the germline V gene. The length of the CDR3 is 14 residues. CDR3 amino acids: CASSLVRGLETQYF. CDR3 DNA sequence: TGTGCCAGCAGCTTAGTCAGGGGACTTGAGACCCAGTACTTC.

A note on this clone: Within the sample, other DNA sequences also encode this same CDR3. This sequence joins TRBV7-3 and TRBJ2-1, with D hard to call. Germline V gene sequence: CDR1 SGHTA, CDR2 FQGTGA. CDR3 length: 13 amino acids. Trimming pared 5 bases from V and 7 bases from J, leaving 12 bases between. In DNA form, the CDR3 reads TGTGCCAGCAGCCCCACCCCTAGTAATGAGCAGTTCTTC. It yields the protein CASSPTPSNEQFF.

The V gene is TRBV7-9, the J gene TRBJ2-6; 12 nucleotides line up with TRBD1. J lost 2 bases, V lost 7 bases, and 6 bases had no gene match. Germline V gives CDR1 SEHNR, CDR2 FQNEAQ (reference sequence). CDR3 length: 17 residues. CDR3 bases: TGTGCCAGCAACCCCGGGACAGGGGGCGCTGGGGCCAACGTCCTGACTTTC. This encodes CASNPGTGGAGANVLTF.

This CDR3 is CASSIGRASSYEQYF. The CDR3 region has the DNA TGTGCCAGTAGTATTGGCAGGGCTTCCTCCTACGAGCAGTACTTC. This chain uses TRBV19 with TRBJ2-7; TRBD1 might be the D (5 bases). Germline CDR1 LNHDA, CDR2 SQIVND (reference sequence). Trimming stripped 3 bases from V and 0 bases from J, with 12 bases between. The CDR3 covers 15 residues.

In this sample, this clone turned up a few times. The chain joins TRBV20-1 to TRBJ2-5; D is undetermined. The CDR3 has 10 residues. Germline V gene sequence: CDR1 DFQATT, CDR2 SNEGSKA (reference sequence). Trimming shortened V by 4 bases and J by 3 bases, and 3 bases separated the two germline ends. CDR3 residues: CSANKETQYF. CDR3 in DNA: TGCAGTGCTAATAAAGAGACCCAGTACTTC.

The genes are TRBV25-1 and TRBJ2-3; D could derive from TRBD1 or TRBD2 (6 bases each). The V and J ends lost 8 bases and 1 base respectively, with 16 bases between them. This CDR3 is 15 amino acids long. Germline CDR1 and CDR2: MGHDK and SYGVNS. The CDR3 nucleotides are TGTGCCAGCCGGGAAGGGGGAGGCCGCACAGATACGCAGTATTTT. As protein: CASREGGGRTDTQYF.

The CDR3 DNA is TGTGCCAGCTCCCCCACATCCCGTGATGGCTACACCTTC. This gives the protein CASSPTSRDGYTF. The genes are TRBV18 and TRBJ1-2; D remains unclear. V was pared by 6 bases and J by 6 bases, with 14 bases between. CDR1 and CDR2 from the germline V gene are KGHSH and LQKENI. The CDR3 covers 13 residues.

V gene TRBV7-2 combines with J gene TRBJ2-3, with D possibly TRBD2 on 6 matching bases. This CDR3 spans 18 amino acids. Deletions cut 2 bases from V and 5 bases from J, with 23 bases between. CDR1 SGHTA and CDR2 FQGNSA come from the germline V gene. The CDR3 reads CASSLWVGTLTPRDTQYF. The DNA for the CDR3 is TGTGCCAGCAGCTTATGGGTCGGGACTTTAACGCCACGAGATACGCAGTATTTT.

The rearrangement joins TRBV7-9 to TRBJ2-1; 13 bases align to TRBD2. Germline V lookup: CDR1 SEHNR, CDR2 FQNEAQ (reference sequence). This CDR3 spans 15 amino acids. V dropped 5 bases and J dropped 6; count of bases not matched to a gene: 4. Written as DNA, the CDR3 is TGTGCCAGCAGCCGACTAGCGGGAGGCCCCAATGAGCAGTTCTTC. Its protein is CASSRLAGGPNEQFF.

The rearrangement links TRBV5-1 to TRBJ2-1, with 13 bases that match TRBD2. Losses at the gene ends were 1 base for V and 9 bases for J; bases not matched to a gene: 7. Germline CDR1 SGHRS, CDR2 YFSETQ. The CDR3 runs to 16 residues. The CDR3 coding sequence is TGCGCCAGCAGCTTGCGGACTAGCGGGAGTGGCGGTGAGCAGTTCTTC. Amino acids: CASSLRTSGSGGEQFF.

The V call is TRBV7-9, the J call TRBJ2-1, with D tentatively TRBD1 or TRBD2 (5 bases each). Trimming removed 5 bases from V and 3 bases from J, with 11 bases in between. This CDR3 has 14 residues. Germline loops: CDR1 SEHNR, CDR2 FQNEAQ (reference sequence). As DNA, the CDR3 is TGTGCCAGCAGCGTCGGGGCCCACTACAATGAGCAGTTCTTC. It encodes CASSVGAHYNEQFF.

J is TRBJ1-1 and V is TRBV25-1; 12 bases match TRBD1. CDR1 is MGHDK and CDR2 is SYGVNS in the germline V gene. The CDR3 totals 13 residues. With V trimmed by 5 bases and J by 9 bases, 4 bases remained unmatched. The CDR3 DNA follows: TGTGCCAGCAGTATGGGACAGGGGGCACAAGCTTTCTTT. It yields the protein CASSMGQGAQAFF.

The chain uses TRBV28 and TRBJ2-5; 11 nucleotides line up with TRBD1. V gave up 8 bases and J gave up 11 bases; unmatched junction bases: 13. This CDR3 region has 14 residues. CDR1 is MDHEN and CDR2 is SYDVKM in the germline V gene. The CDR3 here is CASGGQGAPGEQYF. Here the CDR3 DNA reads TGTGCCAGCGGTGGACAGGGGGCACCTGGGGAGCAGTACTTC.